Presented here are 25 T cell receptor beta chains from one specimen sequenced in a study of T cell responses to AZD1222 COVID-19 vaccine. Measured with immunoSEQ multiplex PCR; TCRdb has only the in-frame clones, and not every one. Among roughly 100,000 clones listed, 89% were seen once. Sequencing used peripheral blood, obtained 28 days after the second AZD1222 dose. These receptors were collected from an adult who received the AZD1222 COVID-19 vaccine.

The CDR3 protein is CASSYRSGTTDTQYF. The CDR3 nucleotides read TGTGCCAGCAGTTACCGCTCGGGGACTACAGATACGCAGTATTTT. V usage is TRBV6-5 and J usage is TRBJ2-3, with D possibly being TRBD2 (6 bases). The V gene lost 2 bases and the J gene lost 3 bases, with 12 bases spanning the gap. The CDR3 consists of 15 residues. Looked up from germline, CDR1 is MNHEY and CDR2 is SVGAGI.

The chain recombines TRBV5-4 with TRBJ1-1; D is possibly TRBD1 (5 bases). V lost 2 bases to trimming and J lost 1 base, with 18 bases between them. The germline V gene encodes CDR1 SGHNT and CDR2 YYREEE (reference sequence). CDR3 length equals 17 residues. The CDR3 DNA is TGTGCCAGCAGCTTCGGGGGTTACGGGTCTCCGAACACTGAAGCTTTCTTT. As protein: CASSFGGYGSPNTEAFF.

This clone was seen a few times. The chain combines TRBV7-9 with TRBJ2-7; tentative D call: TRBD1 (6 bases). The CDR3 is 14 residues long. The germline V gene has CDR1 SEHNR and CDR2 FQNEAQ (reference sequence). The V end was cut by 3 bases, the J end by 1 base, with 10 bases between. Here the CDR3 reads CASSFTGRSYEQYF. CDR3 nucleotides: TGTGCCAGCAGCTTTACAGGGCGATCCTACGAGCAGTACTTC.

The chain joins TRBV21-1 to TRBJ2-7; the D call in the table, TRBD2, was not verified against the DNA. TRBV21-1 is a pseudogene segment. This CDR3 region has 15 residues. CDR3 amino acids: CASSKFGLRRYEQYF. In DNA, the CDR3 is TGTGCCAGCAGCAAGTTTGGCCTTAGGAGGTACGAGCAGTACTTC.

The chain is built from TRBV3-1 (or the pseudogene TRBV3-2) and TRBJ2-7; D gene unclear. The CDR3 is 14 residues long. The V end lost 0 bases, the J end lost 4 bases, and 10 bases lay between the germline ends. Per the germline V gene, CDR1 is LGHDT and CDR2 is YNNKEL (reference sequence). The CDR3 spells CASSQDLVMYEQYF. CDR3 coding DNA: TGTGCCAGCAGCCAAGATCTTGTGATGTACGAGCAGTACTTC.

This clone occurred a few times. The chain is built from TRBV19 and TRBJ1-1; TRBD1 might be the D (6 bases). The V gene's germline CDR1 is LNHDA and CDR2 SQIVND (reference sequence). The CDR3 loop spans 13 amino acids. V was clipped by 8 bases and J by 7 bases, with 17 bases between them. CDR3 sequence reads: CASRTAGAIEAFF. CDR3 DNA: TGTGCCAGTCGGACAGCGGGGGCGATTGAAGCTTTCTTT.

The chain has TRBV7-2 and TRBJ2-2; the D is unclear. The CDR3 is 14 amino acids. Germline V lookup: CDR1 SGHTA, CDR2 FQGNSA. V lost 0 bases to trimming and J lost 0 bases, with 2 bases between them. The CDR3 bases are TGTGCCAGCAGCTTAGCCACGAACACCGGGGAGCTGTTTTTT. Translating gives CASSLATNTGELFF.

The chain combines TRBV9 with TRBJ1-5; D is possibly TRBD1 (6 bases). CDR1 and CDR2 from the germline V gene are SGDLS and YYNGEE. Deletions cut 0 bases from V and 7 bases from J, with 14 bases between. CDR3 size: 15 residues. This chain's CDR3 is CASSVDRDLRQPQHF. The CDR3 DNA follows: TGTGCCAGCAGCGTAGACAGGGACCTCAGGCAGCCCCAGCATTTT.

The rearrangement joins TRBV13 to TRBJ1-3; D gene ambiguous. Germline assignment: CDR1 PRHDT and CDR2 FYEKMQ (reference sequence). The germline V and J ends were trimmed by 5 bases and 4 bases, with 15 bases remaining between them. This CDR3 has 15 amino acids. CDR3 residues: CASSPYMVRGNTIYF. The DNA of the CDR3 is TGTGCCAGCAGCCCGTACATGGTCAGGGGAAACACCATATATTTT.

This clone came up a few times. The rearrangement joins TRBV6-5 to TRBJ2-7; 7 bases map to TRBD1. The CDR3 has 13 residues. The trim removed 5 bases at V and 6 bases at J, leaving 7 bases unmatched. CDR1 MNHEY and CDR2 SVGAGI come from the germline V gene. CDR3: CASSPGQSLEQYF. The CDR3, as DNA: TGTGCCAGCAGTCCGGGACAGAGTCTCGAGCAGTACTTC.

The rearrangement joins TRBV5-8 to TRBJ2-7, with TRBD1 as a possible D gene (7 bases). The CDR3 has 14 residues. Deletions cut 4 bases from V and 6 bases from J, with 17 bases between. The germline V gene encodes CDR1 SGHTS and CDR2 YDEGEE. The CDR3 nucleotides are TGTGCCAGCAGCCCCAGGGGGGTAGGAGCCGAGCAGTACTTC. Residues: CASSPRGVGAEQYF.

V is TRBV5-5 and J is TRBJ2-1, with 11 nucleotides matching TRBD2. J gave up 7 bases and V 2 bases, and 5 bases lay outside the gene matches. Germline CDR1 and CDR2: SGHKS and YYEKEE (reference sequence). The length of the CDR3 is 15 residues. This CDR3 reads CASSFSTSGRNEQFF. The CDR3 DNA reads as TGTGCCAGCAGCTTTAGCACTAGCGGGAGAAATGAGCAGTTCTTC.

The sample holds one count of this clone. This sequence joins TRBV18 and TRBJ2-2, with TRBD2 as a possible D gene (5 bases). Between the trimmed V and J ends, which lost 1 base and 5 bases, there was a span of 11 bases. The CDR3 has 15 amino acids. Germline V lookup: CDR1 KGHSH, CDR2 LQKENI. DNA for the CDR3: TGTGCCAGCTCACCACGAGGGCCGGGGACCGGGGAGCTGTTTTTT. It specifies CASSPRGPGTGELFF. Full variable domain (rest looked up from reference TRBV18 and TRBJ2-2): NAGVMQNPRHLVRRRGQEARLRCSPMKGHSHVYWYRQLPEEGLKFMVYLQKENIIDESGMPKERFSAEFPKEGPSILRIQQVVRGDSAAYFCASSPRGPGTGELFFGEGSRLTVL.

This chain links TRBV25-1 with TRBJ1-2; D possibly corresponds to TRBD1 (6 bases). Germline assignment: CDR1 MGHDK and CDR2 SYGVNS. The V end was cut by 3 bases, the J end by 3 bases, with 8 bases between. This CDR3 has 13 residues. CDR3 in DNA: TGTGCCAGCAGTGACCAGGGGTACTATGGCTACACCTTC. This encodes CASSDQGYYGYTF.

The CDR3 nucleotides are TGTGCCAGCAGCTTTCAAGGAAGCGATACGCAGTATTTT. Translation gives CASSFQGSDTQYF. The V gene is TRBV13, the J gene TRBJ2-3, with unresolved D. Between the trimmed V and J ends, which lost 3 bases and 6 bases, there was a span of 10 bases. The CDR3 runs to 13 residues. Germline CDR1 PRHDT, CDR2 FYEKMQ (reference sequence).

The chain employs TRBV12-3 or TRBV12-4 and TRBJ2-2, with D perhaps matching TRBD2 (5 bases). With 8 bases removed from V and 1 base from J, the gap between germline ends came to 5 bases. The CDR3 runs to 12 residues. The chain's CDR3 is CASGLNTGELFF. The DNA for the CDR3 is TGTGCCAGCGGACTGAACACCGGGGAGCTGTTTTTT.

The genes are TRBV6-5 and TRBJ2-6; no clear D. Trimming took 4 bases from V and 1 from J, leaving 11 bases between them. The CDR3 runs to 16 residues. Germline assignment: CDR1 MNHEY and CDR2 SVGAGI. CDR3 DNA sequence: TGTGCCAGCAGTTCAATAACAGAGTCTGGGGCCAACGTCCTGACTTTC. Protein product: CASSSITESGANVLTF.

In this sample, this clone turned up a few times. The rearrangement joins TRBV7-3 to TRBJ2-3; D might be TRBD2 (6 bases). The CDR3 totals 13 residues. Germline CDR1 is SGHTA and CDR2 is FQGTGA. Trimming took 10 bases from V and 1 from J, leaving 12 bases between them. This chain's CDR3 is CATGRDRTDTQYF. As DNA, the CDR3 is TGTGCCACGGGGCGGGACCGCACAGATACGCAGTATTTT.

The chain employs TRBV11-2 and TRBJ1-2; D unclear. V lost 4 bases and J lost 4, with 13 bases in between. This CDR3 is 14 amino acids long. The germline gives CDR1 SGHAT, CDR2 FQNNGV. In DNA form, the CDR3 reads TGTGCCAGCAGCTCCTCTGCGGCACTCTATGGCTACACCTTC. Its protein product is CASSSSAALYGYTF.

V usage is TRBV6-2 or TRBV6-3 and J usage is TRBJ1-1; possibly TRBD1 for D (5 bases). Germline V lookup: CDR1 MNHEY, CDR2 SVGEGT. The V end was cut by 1 base, the J end by 3 bases, with 21 bases between. CDR3 size: 18 residues. CDR3 residues: CASSYLPWDPVGHTEAFF. CDR3 DNA: TGTGCCAGCAGTTACTTACCGTGGGACCCGGTGGGACACACTGAAGCTTTCTTT.

The rearrangement uses TRBV18 and TRBJ1-1; a weak D match, TRBD1 (5 bases). Looked up from germline, CDR1 is KGHSH and CDR2 is LQKENI. This CDR3 is 13 amino acids long. The V gene lost 3 bases and the J gene lost 5 bases, with 10 bases spanning the gap. DNA for the CDR3: TGTGCCAGCTCACCGGGGGTTGAGACTGAAGCTTTCTTT. Translating gives CASSPGVETEAFF.

The chain employs TRBV29-1 and TRBJ2-1; 7 bases match TRBD2. CDR1 is SQVTM and CDR2 is ANQGSEA in the germline V gene. The CDR3 contains 13 residues. V shed 4 bases and J 0 bases; nucleotides not matched to a gene: 0. CDR3 coding DNA: TGCAGCGTTGGCGGGAGCTCCTACAATGAGCAGTTCTTC. Translating gives CSVGGSSYNEQFF.

The chain joins TRBV5-1 to TRBJ1-1; TRBD1 is a possible D gene (5 bases). The CDR3 contains 14 residues. V was clipped by 0 bases and J by 5 bases, with 11 bases between them. The germline V gene encodes CDR1 SGHRS and CDR2 YFSETQ. The CDR3 is CASSLGGVRTEAFF. CDR3 nucleotides: TGCGCCAGCAGCTTGGGGGGCGTACGGACTGAAGCTTTCTTT.

J is TRBJ1-1 and V is TRBV30; D uncertain. V lost 2 bases and J 6 bases, leaving 7 bases between the germline ends. The germline gives CDR1 GTSNPN, CDR2 SVGIG (reference sequence). The CDR3 is 11 amino acids. Here the CDR3 reads CAWSLSSEAFF. CDR3 bases: TGTGCCTGGAGTCTTAGCTCTGAAGCTTTCTTT.

This chain joins TRBV6-2 or TRBV6-3 and TRBJ2-4; a weak D match, TRBD2 (5 bases). The length of the CDR3 is 16 residues. Germline CDR1 and CDR2: MNHEY and SVGEGT. The V end lost 4 bases, the J end lost 0 bases, and 13 bases lay between the germline ends. The chain's CDR3 is CASSSIDYLAKNIQYF. CDR3 sequence (DNA): TGTGCCAGCAGTTCCATAGACTACCTAGCCAAAAACATTCAGTACTTC.